This T cell receptor beta chain emerged from a study of T cell repertoires in aging, cancer and after chemotherapy. Study context: Donors were grouped into six age bands spanning 30 or younger through 70 or older. Study results and caveats: Compared with age-matched healthy donors, untreated hematological or solid cancer patients showed higher blood TCR clonality.

Rearranged V-D-J TRB sequences were amplified with a mixed TRB-A/B primer pool. TCRdb re-called the multiplex PCR reads with MiXCR, one entry per CDR3 protein. The sample yields about 12,000 distinct CDR3 sequences, roughly 28% seen once. Amplification of TCR beta used genomic DNA extracted from peripheral blood. Regarding this clonotype: What it binds is unknown.

In germline, CDR1 is MNHEY, CDR2 SMNVEV (reference sequence). Trimming removed 6 bases from V and 4 bases from J; junction bases left unmatched: 6. The CDR3 has 15 residues. This chain uses TRBV27 with TRBJ2-2; TRBD1 matches at 9 bases. The clonotype originates from a human donor in good health. Sequencing used blood. CDR3 region: CASSNRGPGTGELFF. Written as DNA, the CDR3 is TGTGCCAGCAGCAACAGGGGGCCGGGCACCGGGGAGCTGTTTTTT.